One sample yielded the 27 T cell receptor beta chains listed below, sequenced in a study of CD8+CD57+ T cells in acquired aplastic anemia. Genomic DNA acted as the template from which TCR beta VDJ combination and CDR3 sequence profiling were carried out. TCRdb used MiXCR to reprocess the reads, holding one entry per CDR3 protein. This table has about 71,000 distinct CDR3 sequences, roughly 50% appearing once. The source material was sorted CD4+, CD8+, or CD8+CD57+ T cells (not recorded which) from PBMCs. The receptor source for this set is a human donor in good health, serving as a control.

The table lists this clonotype with many counts. V usage is TRBV12-3 or TRBV12-4 and J usage is TRBJ2-2; D may be TRBD1 (5 bases). The V end lost 6 bases, the J end lost 5 bases, and 13 bases lay between the germline ends. The length of the CDR3 is 14 residues. CDR3 sequence reads: CASSLRVLTGELFF. In DNA form, the CDR3 reads TGTGCCAGCAGCCTCAGGGTATTAACCGGGGAGCTGTTTTTT.

This sequence joins TRBV4-2 and TRBJ2-5, with D hard to call. V was cut by 0 bases and J by 4 bases, with 6 bases left in between. CDR1 LGHNA and CDR2 YNFKEQ come from the germline V gene. This CDR3 region has 13 residues. The CDR3 nucleotides are TGTGCCAGCAGCCAAGATAGGGTAGAGACCCAGTACTTC. It yields the protein CASSQDRVETQYF.

This clonotype was seen once. This chain joins TRBV15 and TRBJ2-3; 8 positions agree with TRBD1. The germline V gene encodes CDR1 LNHNV and CDR2 YYDKDF (reference sequence). The V gene end was trimmed by 0 bases and the J gene end by 4 bases; junction bases not matched to a gene: 9. The CDR3 runs 17 residues. The CDR3 nucleotides are TGTGCCACCAGCAGAGATAGAGACGGGACAGGATCAGATACGCAGTATTTT. It translates to CATSRDRDGTGSDTQYF.

This clonotype has ten or more counts. The chain recombines TRBV7-8 with TRBJ1-1, with a possible D match to TRBD1 (6 bases). The CDR3 length is 17 residues. Trimming shortened V by 5 bases and J by 3 bases, and 22 bases separated the two germline ends. Germline CDR1 and CDR2: SGHVS and FQNEAQ. CDR3 loop: CASSLSAIGGKDTEAFF. In DNA form, the CDR3 reads TGTGCCAGCAGCCTCTCCGCCATAGGGGGGAAGGACACTGAAGCTTTCTTT.

V gene TRBV24-1 combines with J gene TRBJ2-3; 12 bases are a match to TRBD2. Germline CDR1 KGHDR, CDR2 SFDVKD. V shed 3 bases and J 2 bases; nucleotides not matched to a gene: 2. The CDR3 spans 16 residues. DNA of the CDR3: TGTGCCACCAGTGATCGGACTAGCGGGACCACAGATACGCAGTATTTT. The encoded protein is CATSDRTSGTTDTQYF.

This clonotype was recorded only once. This sequence joins TRBV11-2 and TRBJ1-5; D remains unclear. The CDR3 sequence is 18 residues long. V shed 2 bases and J shed 0 bases, with 17 bases lying between them. CDR1 is SGHAT, CDR2 FQNNGV, per germline. The CDR3 DNA is TGTGCCAGCAGCTTAAGGCGGGGTCGGACCCATAGCAATCAGCCCCAGCATTTT. Amino acid sequence: CASSLRRGRTHSNQPQHF.

V and J are TRBV7-9 and TRBJ2-5; 9 positions match TRBD1. J was trimmed by 5 bases and V by 1 base; bases with no gene match: 5. The CDR3 runs to 15 residues. Germline V lookup: CDR1 SEHNR, CDR2 FQNEAQ (reference sequence). The CDR3 sequence: CASSLVGTGIETQYF. The CDR3 DNA sequence: TGTGCCAGCAGCTTAGTCGGGACAGGGATTGAGACCCAGTACTTC.

This chain uses TRBV7-9 with TRBJ1-4, with TRBD1 identical over 8 bases. The CDR3 is made up of 14 amino acids. The germline CDR1 and CDR2 sequences are SEHNR and FQNEAQ (reference sequence). V trimming: 6 bases; J trimming: 8 bases; junction bases outside the gene matches: 8. CDR3 nucleotides: TGTGCCAGCAGGACGGACAGGGACTACGAAAAACTGTTTTTT. Amino acids: CASRTDRDYEKLFF.

This clonotype has a count of ten or more. The chain links TRBV7-6 to TRBJ1-4; D is possibly TRBD1 (6 bases). Germline V gene data show CDR1 as SGHVS and CDR2 as FNYEAQ. The V end was cut by 3 bases, the J end by 7 bases, with 12 bases between. The CDR3 has 14 residues. This CDR3 reads CASSFLGGGEKLFF. The CDR3 nucleotides read TGTGCCAGCAGCTTTTTAGGGGGAGGTGAAAAACTGTTTTTT.

The V call is TRBV25-1, the J call TRBJ1-6; no reliable D call. CDR3 size: 13 residues. Germline values: CDR1 MGHDK, CDR2 SYGVNS. V lost 4 bases, J lost 4 bases, and 5 bases lay in between. The DNA for the CDR3 is TGTGCCAGCAGTGCTCAGTATAATTCACCCCTCCACTTT. Translated, it gives CASSAQYNSPLHF.

CDR3 protein: CASSLEGGATDTQYF. The CDR3 nucleotides read TGCGCCAGCAGCTTGGAGGGGGGGGCCACAGATACGCAGTATTTT. The rearrangement links TRBV5-1 to TRBJ2-3; maybe TRBD2 (7 bases). The V end was cut by 0 bases, the J end by 2 bases, with 10 bases between. Germline V lookup: CDR1 SGHRS, CDR2 YFSETQ. The CDR3 contains 15 residues.

This chain uses TRBV25-1 with TRBJ1-6; D not resolved. The V and J ends lost 3 bases and 9 bases respectively, with 15 bases between them. The CDR3 totals 15 residues. Germline assignment: CDR1 MGHDK and CDR2 SYGVNS. In DNA, the CDR3 is TGTGCCAGCAGTGAGTTGTGGCAGCGCGGTTCACCCCTCCACTTT. Its translation: CASSELWQRGSPLHF.

J is TRBJ2-7 and V is TRBV11-2; D remains unclear. The CDR3 totals 14 residues. V was cut by 0 bases and J by 4 bases, with 10 bases left in between. Germline CDR1 and CDR2: SGHAT and FQNNGV. The CDR3 bases are TGTGCCAGCAGCTTAGACGGCGCTGGGTACGAGCAGTACTTC. Its translation: CASSLDGAGYEQYF.

About this clonotype itself: No conserved phenylalanine or tryptophan is present at the end of the CDR3, so a read error is the likely explanation. It is unclear where the CDR3 begins or ends on the DNA, so no DNA is shown, and the CDR3 is as TCRdb lists it. Here the CDR3 reads CSARGGDQCS. This chain uses TRBV20-1 with TRBJ2-5; TRBD1 is the table's D call, not checked against the DNA. Ends included, the CDR3 has 10 residues. Per germline, CDR1 DFQATT and CDR2 SNEGSKA (reference sequence).

In this sample, this clonotype turned up once. At one end the junction does not follow the germline gene, possibly because of a read error. CDR3 sequence: CASSVPTGRDSPPHF. In DNA, the CDR3 is TGCGCCAGTAGCGTACCGACAGGGAGGGACTCACCCCCCCACTTT. The J gene is TRBJ1-6, the V gene TRBV5-1; 7 positions agree with TRBD1. Germline V gene lookup returns CDR1 SGHRS and CDR2 YFSETQ. CDR3 length equals 15 residues.

This clonotype was observed many times. The V gene is TRBV7-6, the J gene TRBJ2-2; D may be TRBD1 (5 bases). The CDR3 runs 14 residues. Per the germline V gene, CDR1 is SGHVS and CDR2 is FNYEAQ. V lost 3 bases and J 6 bases, leaving 11 bases between the germline ends. For the CDR3, the DNA is TGTGCCAGCAGCTTTGACGACAGCTCCGGGGAGCTGTTTTTT. Its protein product is CASSFDDSSGELFF.

This clonotype has a count of ten or more. V and J are TRBV9 and TRBJ1-1, with D possibly matching TRBD1 (6 bases). Trimming took 0 bases from V and 0 from J, leaving 9 bases between them. This CDR3 region has 15 residues. Germline V CDR1 and CDR2: SGDLS, YYNGEE. The chain's CDR3 is CASSVDGGMNTEAFF. CDR3 DNA sequence: TGTGCCAGCAGCGTAGACGGGGGCATGAACACTGAAGCTTTCTTT.

The chain combines TRBV29-1 with TRBJ1-2, with D possibly matching TRBD1 (6 bases). V was trimmed by 2 bases and J by 4 bases, leaving 11 bases between them. Germline V gene lookup returns CDR1 SQVTM and CDR2 ANQGSEA. The CDR3 length is 13 residues. CDR3 coding DNA: TGCAGCGTTGAATGGACAGATAGCTATGGCTACACCTTC. As protein: CSVEWTDSYGYTF.

The chain links TRBV10-3 to TRBJ2-2, with D perhaps given as TRBD1 or TRBD2 (5 bases each). Trimming left V 6 bases short and J 3 bases short, with 11 bases between. The CDR3 extends over 14 amino acids. Germline V gene sequence: CDR1 ENHRY, CDR2 SYGVKD. The CDR3 DNA is TGTGCCATCAGGGACGGGACGGACACCGGGGAGCTGTTTTTT. Translating it yields CAIRDGTDTGELFF.

This rearrangement joins TRBV7-2 to TRBJ1-1, with D perhaps TRBD1 (6 bases). The germline V gene has CDR1 SGHTA and CDR2 FQGNSA. Trimming shortened V by 7 bases and J by 1 base, and 13 bases separated the two germline ends. The length of the CDR3 is 14 residues. The CDR3 DNA follows: TGTGCCAGCAAGCGGACAGAGGCGAACACTGAAGCTTTCTTT. As protein: CASKRTEANTEAFF.

This clonotype showed up just a few times. The chain joins TRBV20-1 to TRBJ1-2; weak D call: TRBD1 (5 bases). The germline V gene has CDR1 DFQATT and CDR2 SNEGSKA (reference sequence). V was cut by 0 bases and J by 4 bases, with 6 bases left in between. There are 12 residues in the CDR3. CDR3 residues: CSARDRAYGYTF. DNA of the CDR3: TGCAGTGCTAGAGACAGGGCCTATGGCTACACCTTC.

The chain combines TRBV7-8 with TRBJ2-7; TRBD2 agrees at 14 bases. Germline CDR1 SGHVS, CDR2 FQNEAQ. The CDR3 runs 18 residues. V gave up 5 bases and J gave up 2 bases; unmatched junction bases: 11. The DNA of the CDR3 is TGTGCCAGCAGCGTCGGGACTAGCGGGAGCCGGGGAGCCTACGAGCAGTACTTC. Translated: CASSVGTSGSRGAYEQYF.

The V call is TRBV25-1, the J call TRBJ1-4; TRBD1 is a possible D gene (5 bases). The CDR3 loop spans 15 amino acids. V was cut by 3 bases and J by 5 bases, with 13 bases left in between. CDR1 and CDR2 from the germline V gene are MGHDK and SYGVNS. This CDR3 reads CASSEPGRGNEKLFF. For the CDR3, the DNA is TGTGCCAGCAGTGAGCCCGGACGGGGGAATGAAAAACTGTTTTTT. The full variable domain, its missing parts supplied by reference TRBV25-1 and TRBJ1-4, is EADIYQTPRYLVIGTGKKITLECSQTMGHDKMYWYQQDPGMELHLIHYSYGVNSTEKGDLSSESTVSRIRTEHFPLTLESARPSHTSQYLCASSEPGRGNEKLFFGSGTQLSVL.

The table lists this clonotype with a count of one. The chain employs TRBV2 and TRBJ2-7; possible D gene TRBD2, 5 bases. The CDR3 has 14 amino acids. Deletions cut 6 bases from V and 2 bases from J, with 14 bases between. Per germline, CDR1 SNHLY and CDR2 FYNNEI. The CDR3 nucleotides read TGTGCCAGCAGGAGGACTCCTCAAACCTACGAGCAGTACTTC. Its protein product is CASRRTPQTYEQYF.

The V and J genes are TRBV10-1 and TRBJ2-7; D remains unclear. V lost 2 bases, J lost 5 bases, and 10 bases lay in between. The CDR3 is made up of 13 amino acids. The germline V gene has CDR1 WNHNN and CDR2 SYGVQD (reference sequence). The CDR3 sequence is CASSEDFRHEQYF. CDR3 bases: TGCGCCAGCAGTGAGGACTTTCGCCACGAGCAGTACTTC.

The chain is built from TRBV2 and TRBJ2-5, with TRBD2 matching 13 bases. Germline trimming cut 4 bases from V and 1 base from J; bases unmatched to any gene: 6. The CDR3 totals 17 residues. Germline V gives CDR1 SNHLY, CDR2 FYNNEI. The chain's CDR3 is CASSGGLAGDIQETQYF. The DNA of the CDR3 is TGTGCCAGCAGTGGTGGACTAGCGGGGGACATCCAAGAGACCCAGTACTTC.

CDR3 residues: CSASGAAGETQYF. The CDR3 DNA sequence: TGCAGTGCTAGTGGGGCGGCCGGGGAGACCCAGTACTTC. The J gene is TRBJ2-5, the V gene TRBV20-1, with D tentatively TRBD1 (5 bases). Looked up from germline, CDR1 is DFQATT and CDR2 is SNEGSKA (reference sequence). This CDR3 contains 13 residues. V lost 3 bases, J lost 5 bases, and 13 bases lay in between.